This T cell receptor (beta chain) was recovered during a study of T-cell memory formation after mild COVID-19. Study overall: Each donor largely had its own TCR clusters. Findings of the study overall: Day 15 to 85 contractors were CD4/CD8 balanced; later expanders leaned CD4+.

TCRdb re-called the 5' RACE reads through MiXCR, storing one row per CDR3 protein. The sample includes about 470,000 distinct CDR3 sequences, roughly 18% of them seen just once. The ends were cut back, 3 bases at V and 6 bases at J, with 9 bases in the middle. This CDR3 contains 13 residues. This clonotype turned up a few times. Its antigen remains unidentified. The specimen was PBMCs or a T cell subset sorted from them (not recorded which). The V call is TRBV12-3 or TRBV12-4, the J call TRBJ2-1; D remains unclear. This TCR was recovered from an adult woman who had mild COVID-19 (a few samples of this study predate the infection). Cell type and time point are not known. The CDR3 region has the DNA TGTGCCAGCAGTTTGTTGGCTATCAATGAGCAGTTCTTC. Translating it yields CASSLLAINEQFF.